This T cell receptor beta chain originates from a study of technical replicates of blood from several donors. The germline CDR1 and CDR2 sequences are SQVTM and ANQGSEA. The J segment lost 6 bases and the V segment lost 6 bases, leaving 10 bases of the junction unmatched. The CDR3 sequence is 14 residues long. Only in-frame clones appear in the TCRdb table, and some are missing; sequencing was by immunoSEQ multiplex PCR. The data contain more than 75,000 clones, nearly 96% of them singletons. Sequencing used T cells isolated from PBMCs. The chain uses TRBV29-1 and TRBJ2-1; 8 nucleotides line up with TRBD2. The TCR originated in a human donor in good health. The CDR3 loop is CSVERGLALNEQFF. CDR3 DNA sequence: TGCAGCGTGGAACGTGGACTAGCACTCAATGAGCAGTTCTTC.